The TCR beta chain described here comes from a study of cytomegalovirus exposure and HLA in healthy donors. The PCR made use of 60 Vbeta and 13 Jbeta primers. The method was immunoSEQ multiplex PCR; TCRdb's version includes in-frame clones alone and lacks a portion of them. This sample contains 65,000 to 90,000 clones. CDR1 is MNHEY, CDR2 SVGAGI, per germline. CDR3 size: 14 residues. Trimming shortened V by 2 bases and J by 4 bases, and 12 bases separated the two germline ends. In regard to this clone: Its antigen is unidentified.

Study conclusions and caveats: Later, an analysis showed that TCR beta chains associated with HLA were more clonally expanded than others that were equally common.

Input material: PBMCs. The V gene is TRBV6-5, the J gene TRBJ2-7; possibly TRBD2 for D (6 bases). This clonotype was sampled from a female donor in good health and CMV-seropositive. The CDR3 spells CASSYAGRHYEQYF. As DNA, the CDR3 is TGTGCCAGCAGTTACGCGGGAAGACATTACGAGCAGTACTTC.